This T cell receptor beta chain was sequenced for a study of monozygotic twins with inflammatory bowel disease. Findings of the study overall: Whereas healthy co-twins had higher TCRbeta diversity (inverse Simpson), IBD patients had lower diversity. Perhaps reflecting limited power, concordant and discordant twins did not differ in repertoire similarity. Researchers report that IBD patients shared fewer clonotypes with others than healthy twins, especially amid disease activity.

Staff drew an approximately 2.6 ml blood sample from each donor. Reprocessing the 5' RACE reads, TCRdb reports a single entry for every CDR3 protein and omits DNA. The listing records 200,000 to 250,000 distinct CDR3 sequences. Comments on this clonotype: What it binds is unknown.

Germline CDR1 and CDR2: KGHSH and LQKENI. The CDR3 runs to 11 residues. The sequence was obtained from a human donor with ulcerative colitis or Crohn's disease, or a healthy co-twin of an affected twin (not recorded which). The chain employs TRBV18 and TRBJ2-7. Sequenced input: blood. CDR3 sequence: CASSFLHEQYF.